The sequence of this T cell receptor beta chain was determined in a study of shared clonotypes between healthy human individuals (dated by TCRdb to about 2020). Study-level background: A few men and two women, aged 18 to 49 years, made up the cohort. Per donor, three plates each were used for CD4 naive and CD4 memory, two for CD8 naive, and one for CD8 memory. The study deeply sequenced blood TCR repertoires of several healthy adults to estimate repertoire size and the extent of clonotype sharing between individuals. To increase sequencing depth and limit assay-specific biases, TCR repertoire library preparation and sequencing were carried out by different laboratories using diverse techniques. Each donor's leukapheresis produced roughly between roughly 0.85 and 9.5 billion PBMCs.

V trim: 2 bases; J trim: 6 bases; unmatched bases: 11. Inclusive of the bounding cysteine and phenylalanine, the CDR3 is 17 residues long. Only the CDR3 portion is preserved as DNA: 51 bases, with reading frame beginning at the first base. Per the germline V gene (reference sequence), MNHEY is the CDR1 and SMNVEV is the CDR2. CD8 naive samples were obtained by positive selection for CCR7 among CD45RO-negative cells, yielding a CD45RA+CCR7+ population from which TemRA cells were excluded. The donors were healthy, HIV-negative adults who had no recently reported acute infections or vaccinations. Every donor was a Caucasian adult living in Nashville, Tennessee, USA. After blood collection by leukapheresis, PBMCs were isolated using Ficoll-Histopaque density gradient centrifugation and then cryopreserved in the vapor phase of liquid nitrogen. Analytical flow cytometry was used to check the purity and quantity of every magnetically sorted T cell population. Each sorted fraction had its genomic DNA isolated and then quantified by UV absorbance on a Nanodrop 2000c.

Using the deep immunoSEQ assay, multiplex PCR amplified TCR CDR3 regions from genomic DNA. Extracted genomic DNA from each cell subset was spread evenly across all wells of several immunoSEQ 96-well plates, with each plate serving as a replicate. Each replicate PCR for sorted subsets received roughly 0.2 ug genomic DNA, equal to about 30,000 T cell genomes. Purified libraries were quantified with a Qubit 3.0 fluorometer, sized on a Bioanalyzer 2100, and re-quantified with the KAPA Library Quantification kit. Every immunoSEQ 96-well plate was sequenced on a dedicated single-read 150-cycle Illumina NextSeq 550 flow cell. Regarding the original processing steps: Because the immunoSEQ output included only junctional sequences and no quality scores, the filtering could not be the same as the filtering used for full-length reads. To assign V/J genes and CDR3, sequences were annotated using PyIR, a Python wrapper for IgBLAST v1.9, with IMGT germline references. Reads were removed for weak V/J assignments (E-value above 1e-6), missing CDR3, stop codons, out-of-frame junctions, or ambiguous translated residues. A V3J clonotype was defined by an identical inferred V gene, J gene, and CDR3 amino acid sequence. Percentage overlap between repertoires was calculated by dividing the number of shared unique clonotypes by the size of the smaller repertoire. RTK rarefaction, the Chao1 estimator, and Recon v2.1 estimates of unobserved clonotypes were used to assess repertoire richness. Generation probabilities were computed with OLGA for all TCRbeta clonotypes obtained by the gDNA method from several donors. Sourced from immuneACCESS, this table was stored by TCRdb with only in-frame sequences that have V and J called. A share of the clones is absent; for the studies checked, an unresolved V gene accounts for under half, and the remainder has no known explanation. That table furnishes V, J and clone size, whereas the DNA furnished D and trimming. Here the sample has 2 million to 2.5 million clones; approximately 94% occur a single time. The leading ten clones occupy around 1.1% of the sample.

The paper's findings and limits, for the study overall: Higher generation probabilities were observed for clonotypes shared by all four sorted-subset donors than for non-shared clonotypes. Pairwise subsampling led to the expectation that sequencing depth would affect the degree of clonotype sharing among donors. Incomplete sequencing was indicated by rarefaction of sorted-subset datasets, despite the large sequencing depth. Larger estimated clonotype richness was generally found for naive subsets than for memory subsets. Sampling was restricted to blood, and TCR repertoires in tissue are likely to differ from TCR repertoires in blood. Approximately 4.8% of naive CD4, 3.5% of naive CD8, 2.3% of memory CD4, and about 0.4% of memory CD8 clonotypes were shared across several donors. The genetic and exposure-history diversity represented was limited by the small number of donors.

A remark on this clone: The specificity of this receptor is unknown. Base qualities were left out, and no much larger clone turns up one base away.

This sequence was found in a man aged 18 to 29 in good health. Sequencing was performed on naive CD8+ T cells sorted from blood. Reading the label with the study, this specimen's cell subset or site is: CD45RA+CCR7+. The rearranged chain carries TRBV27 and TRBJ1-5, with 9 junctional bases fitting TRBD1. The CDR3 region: CASSLRPQQGAFQPQHF. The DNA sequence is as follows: TGTGCCAGCAGTTTACGACCACAACAGGGGGCGTTTCAGCCCCAGCATTTT.